This T cell receptor beta chain was obtained from a study of blood T cell repertoires in COVID-19. Turning to the study itself: The study drew acute and convalescent COVID-19 samples from the United States, Italy and Spain. In each case, the material was cDNA or gDNA derived from T cells, B-cell-depleted T cells, or PBMCs.

In the original analysis: For nucleated cells, counts were estimated from reference gene primer amplification. Libraries were prepared by immunoSEQ multiplex PCR; TCRdb keeps only in-frame clonotypes and omits some of them. Clone size and the V and J calls come from that table; the DNA yielded D and trimming. The sample lists 180,000 or so clones, 88% occurring once. Per the germline V gene, CDR1 is SNHLY and CDR2 is FYNNEI. The CDR3 runs 16 residues. V trimming: 4 bases; J trimming: 4 bases; junction bases outside the gene matches: 10. The sequencing input was peripheral blood. The chain uses TRBV2 and TRBJ1-2; 9 bases map to TRBD1. This TCR was recovered from a man aged 18 to 30 with active or convalescent COVID-19. CDR3 sequence reads: CASSGEKGQGLYGYTF. The DNA of the CDR3 is TGTGCCAGCAGTGGGGAAAAGGGACAGGGACTCTATGGCTACACCTTC.